This TCR beta chain was retrieved from a study of blood T cell repertoires in COVID-19. Across the study: There were acute and convalescent COVID-19 samples, and they came from the United States, Italy and Spain. Sources were T cells, B-cell-depleted T cells, or PBMCs; the material itself was cDNA or gDNA.

As handled by the study authors: How many nucleated cells were present was estimated from reference gene primer amplification. This table comes from immunoSEQ multiplex PCR, and its TCRdb copy is limited to in-frame clones, with some not included. V and J calls and clone size come straight from that table; D and trimming were deduced from the DNA. The sample carries 200,000 to 250,000 clones, about 88% recorded once. This clone was observed once. The V end was cut by 0 bases, the J end by 9 bases, with 15 bases between. Per germline, CDR1 SGHRS and CDR2 YFSETQ. The CDR3 consists of 14 residues. This clonotype originated in a woman aged 40 to 55 who had recovered from COVID-19. The sample comprised peripheral blood. The V gene is TRBV5-1, the J gene TRBJ2-5, with D possibly TRBD1 on 6 matching bases. The CDR3 DNA reads TGCGCCAGCAGCTTGGGGGACACCCTAGAATCCCAGTACTTC. This encodes CASSLGDTLESQYF.